This TCR beta chain was captured by sequencing in a study of identical twins. Study-wide results and caveats: Models underestimated how often monozygotic twins shared out-of-frame TCR alpha. Findings came from cross-sectional statistics, without long-term follow-up of donors. Cord blood's abundant beta clonotypes had fewer insertions, unlike memory repertoires.

With regard to this clonotype: Its specificity is unknown.

TCRdb reprocessed the 5' RACE reads via MiXCR and lists one record per CDR3 protein. This sample has about 1.7 million distinct CDR3 sequences; more than 30% occur once, and the top ten carry approximately 0.25%. CDR3 length equals 15 residues. V shed 0 bases and J shed 2 bases, with 11 bases lying between them. Germline V gives CDR1 MNHEY, CDR2 SVGAGI. The origin of this receptor is a newborn girl in good health. The chain uses TRBV6-5 and TRBJ2-7, with D possibly being TRBD1 (6 bases). Sequenced sample: cord blood. This chain's CDR3 is CASSYSSRGTYEQYF. CDR3 in DNA: TGTGCCAGCAGTTACTCCTCCAGGGGCACCTACGAGCAGTACTTC.